The present T cell receptor beta chain was sequenced within a study of Ad26.COV2.S vaccination and SARS-CoV-2 variants listed by TCRdb under 2021. Study-wide context: Vaccine-arm donors came from COV1001, a multicentre, randomized, double-blind, placebo-controlled phase I-IIa trial of Ad26.COV2.S in healthy adults. Blinding of investigators to trial group allocation was maintained during experiments and outcome assessment. Dosing of Ad26.COV2.S was intramuscular, at either 5x10^10 or 1x10^11 viral particles, delivered as one shot or as two shots spaced 56 days apart. A total of some 30 samples were included in the TCR-sequenced set, comprising some 20 Ad26.COV2.S vaccine recipients, 5 placebo recipients and 8 SARS-CoV-2 convalescent individuals. The specificity and breadth of SARS-CoV-2-reactive T cell receptors after Ad26.COV2.S vaccination were assessed by TCRbeta repertoire sequencing. Trial participants were randomized into five groups of five, in which low-dose or high-dose Ad26.COV2.S was given once or twice, or placebo was given on both occasions. Study-level results and caveats: The study was not powered to compare responses between vaccine doses or regimens. After vaccination, spike-specific CD8+ and CD4+ T cell responses were reported to show substantial breadth. It was noted by the authors that total T cell responses may have been underestimated by the TCR breadth and depth analyses. Compared with placebo recipients, Ad26.COV2.S recipients showed higher spike-specific TCR breadth (P = 0.0014). Non-spike TCR breadth was comparable between vaccine and placebo recipients, consistent with the vaccine containing only spike.

The CDR3 sequence holds 16 residues, the cysteine and phenylalanine included. Only the CDR3 region is kept as DNA, spanning 48 bases read in frame from base 1. The junction carries 10 bases between V and J, which are trimmed by 0 bases and 0 bases respectively. CDR1 and CDR2 (SGHNT, YYREEE) derive from the germline V gene (reference sequence). The immunoSEQ Assay was used to sequence TCRbeta CDR3 regions. After extraction, genomic DNA underwent amplification by bias-controlled multiplex PCR, followed by high-throughput sequencing. The study's processing was this. To quantify the absolute abundance of each unique TCRbeta CDR3 region, sequences were collapsed and filtered. T cell fraction was estimated by normalizing TCRbeta template counts to usable DNA, which was measured by amplifying reference genes present in all nucleated cells. Repertoire TCRs were annotated as SARS-CoV-2-specific when V gene, CDR3 amino acid sequence and J gene were exactly matched to a known reactive TCR set. The reference SARS-CoV-2 TCR set came from MIRA and was filtered for enrichment in COVID-19-positive ImmuneCODE repertoires, removing public or cross-reactive TCRs. Based on the MIRA antigens, annotated TCRs were further analysed at the level of specific ORF or position within ORF. Breadth was defined as annotated unique rearrangements over total unique productive rearrangements; depth was the summed frequency of those rearrangements. Two-sided Wilcoxon rank-sum tests were used to compare TCR breadth between groups. Here the immuneACCESS table is served through TCRdb, limited to in-frame sequences with V and J called. Missing clones are a known gap in these copies; in checked studies unresolved V genes cover under half, and the rest lacks a known reason. The D gene and trimming were derived from the DNA, and the V and J assignments and clone size from that table. This sample is represented by about 400,000 clones; approximately 92% of them were singletons. Under 2% of the sample is held by the ten biggest clonotypes.

Regarding this clone: Its specific antigen is unknown. Per-base quality was not reported, and no clone a single base away is much larger than it.

What this sample's treatment or condition label stands for: roughly 19 received Ad26.COV2.S at low or high dose, single or two shots; roughly five received placebo; per-sample allocation not given. Repertoires of vaccine and placebo recipients were sequenced from samples collected on day 63 after the first injection. Cohort 1b enrolled roughly 25 adults aged 18-55 years at a single site in Boston, USA, between 29 July and 7 August 2020. Ad26.COV2.S was a replication-incompetent adenovirus type 26 vector that expressed a prefusion-stabilized SARS-CoV-2 spike protein derived from the original Wuhan strain.

The sequenced sample was peripheral blood, obtained in a trial of Ad26.COV2.S vaccine versus placebo. The receptor chain draws on TRBV5-4 and TRBJ2-1; the D gene assignment is ambiguous. The sequence was collected from a person between 18 and 65 years old who received the Ad26.COV2.S COVID-19 vaccine or a placebo. The CDR3 reads CASSLDGLSSYNEQFF. The nucleotide sequence reads as follows: TGTGCCAGCAGCTTGGACGGTCTAAGCTCCTACAATGAGCAGTTCTTC.